The 16 T cell receptor beta chains in this list originate from one sample, sequenced in a study of blood T cell repertoires in COVID-19. The data were produced by immunoSEQ multiplex PCR, yet TCRdb's version contains in-frame clones alone and is incomplete. The data show about 250,000 clones, about 86% seen once. The sample taken for sequencing was peripheral blood. Receptor source: a man at least 80 years old with acute or convalescent COVID-19.

The gene calls are TRBV18 and TRBJ1-6, with D perhaps TRBD1 (5 bases). Germline CDR1 KGHSH, CDR2 LQKENI. This CDR3 spans 16 amino acids. The V end lost 3 bases, the J end lost 10 bases, and 19 bases lay between the germline ends. CDR3 nucleotide sequence: TGTGCCAGCTCACCTTCGGGGGACGCACCGACCTCACCCCTCCACTTT. This translates into CASSPSGDAPTSPLHF.

The gene calls are TRBV27 and TRBJ2-7; 7 bases map to TRBD1. The germline CDR1 and CDR2 sequences are MNHEY and SMNVEV (reference sequence). Trimming took 1 base from V and 2 from J; bases not matched to a gene: 5. The CDR3 loop spans 15 amino acids. Here the CDR3 DNA reads TGTGCCAGCAGTTTATTGACAGGGAAAACCTACGAGCAGTACTTC. Residues: CASSLLTGKTYEQYF.

The gene calls are TRBV19 and TRBJ1-1, with TRBD1 identical over 8 bases. Germline assignment: CDR1 LNHDA and CDR2 SQIVND (reference sequence). The junction had 9 bases not matched to a gene; V was cut back by 4 bases and J by 11 bases. This CDR3 contains 13 residues. The CDR3 nucleotides are TGTGCCAGTAGTACGACGACAGGGGCCGCGGCTTTCTTT. The encoded protein is CASSTTTGAAAFF.

In nucleotides, the CDR3 is TGTGCCAGCTCTACGTTGGAGAATCAGCCCCAGCATTTT. Its translation is CASSTLENQPQHF. The rearrangement uses TRBV18 and TRBJ1-5, with no clear D. This CDR3 has 13 residues. Per the germline V gene, CDR1 is KGHSH and CDR2 is LQKENI. V shed 6 bases and J shed 4 bases, with 10 bases lying between them.

The chain couples TRBV4-3 to TRBJ1-2, with a possible D match to TRBD1 (5 bases). Trimming removed 0 bases at V and 7 bases at J, with 15 bases between. Germline assignment: CDR1 LGHNA and CDR2 YSLEER. The CDR3 contains 15 residues. This chain's CDR3 is CASSQDRQGWSGYTF. The CDR3 bases are TGCGCCAGCAGCCAAGATCGGCAGGGATGGAGTGGCTACACCTTC.

The genes are TRBV28 and TRBJ2-3, with TRBD2 matching 9 bases. Germline V gene data show CDR1 as MDHEN and CDR2 as SYDVKM. J was trimmed by 0 bases and V by 6 bases; bases with no gene match: 10. This CDR3 has 17 residues. Here the CDR3 DNA reads TGTGCCAGCAGCGTCGGGACTAGCCAAGTTAGCACAGATACGCAGTATTTT. It translates to CASSVGTSQVSTDTQYF.

The rearrangement uses TRBV6-5 and TRBJ2-3, with 12 nucleotides matching TRBD2. Germline loops: CDR1 MNHEY, CDR2 SVGAGI. CDR3 length: 15 residues. The V and J ends lost 7 bases and 4 bases, in that order; junction bases with no gene match: 6. CDR3 protein: CASMLAGGRADTQYF. In nucleotides, the CDR3 is TGTGCCAGCATGCTAGCGGGGGGGAGGGCAGATACGCAGTATTTT.

This clone was seen only once. The CDR3 nucleotides are TGTGCCAGCTCACCAATGGGACAGTACAGTGGGGAGACCCAGTACTTC. It specifies CASSPMGQYSGETQYF. This rearrangement joins TRBV18 to TRBJ2-5, with 7 bases lining up with TRBD1. Germline CDR1 is KGHSH and CDR2 is LQKENI. Losses at the gene ends were 2 bases for V and 5 bases for J; bases not matched to a gene: 11. The length of the CDR3 is 16 residues.

CDR3 bases: TGTGCCAGCAGCCGCCGGGACAGGGTCCTACAAGCGAACACCGGGGAGCTGTTTTTT. Encoded protein: CASSRRDRVLQANTGELFF. V usage is TRBV7-9 and J usage is TRBJ2-2, with 9 bases identical to TRBD1. With V trimmed by 5 bases and J by 0 bases, 13 bases remained unmatched. This CDR3 is built from 19 residues. Germline V gene lookup returns CDR1 SEHNR and CDR2 FQNEAQ (reference sequence).

CDR3 sequence (DNA): TGTGCCAGCACCTTAAATCTGGGGATTAGCGGGAGGGGGAAGACCCAGTACTTC. It translates to CASTLNLGISGRGKTQYF. V and J are TRBV28 and TRBJ2-5, with 11 bases fitting TRBD2. The CDR3 runs 18 residues. V was clipped by 7 bases and J by 6 bases; unmatched bases: 19. Germline V lookup: CDR1 MDHEN, CDR2 SYDVKM.

The chain employs TRBV6-5 and TRBJ2-5; tentatively, D is TRBD1 (5 bases). The length of the CDR3 is 13 residues. V was pared by 7 bases and J by 1 base, with 10 bases between. Germline CDR1 MNHEY, CDR2 SVGAGI. The CDR3 sequence is CASTETAQETQYF. The CDR3, as DNA: TGTGCCAGCACCGAGACAGCCCAAGAGACCCAGTACTTC.

This chain uses TRBV7-8 with TRBJ1-5; no clear D. The CDR3 extends over 15 amino acids. Germline V gene lookup returns CDR1 SGHVS and CDR2 FQNEAQ. Trimming took off 4 bases at V and 4 bases at J, with 14 bases between the two ends. The CDR3: CASSSLGLLNQPQHF. CDR3 bases: TGTGCCAGCAGCTCCCTGGGCCTACTTAATCAGCCCCAGCATTTT.

The V call is TRBV6-6, the J call TRBJ2-7, with TRBD2 identical over 10 bases. CDR3 length: 17 residues. J lost 6 bases, V lost 6 bases, and 17 bases had no gene match. Germline CDR1 MNHNY, CDR2 SVGAGI (reference sequence). CDR3 residues: CASSRSGWASGSPEQYF. The CDR3 DNA follows: TGTGCCAGCAGCCGATCCGGATGGGCTAGCGGGAGCCCCGAGCAGTACTTC.

The chain is built from TRBV28 and TRBJ1-1; D possibly corresponds to TRBD1 (5 bases). Looked up from germline, CDR1 is MDHEN and CDR2 is SYDVKM. The CDR3 contains 15 residues. V dropped 3 bases and J dropped 1 base, with 12 bases sitting between them. The CDR3 here is CASSFDAGANTEAFF. For the CDR3, the DNA is TGTGCCAGCAGTTTTGACGCTGGGGCGAACACTGAAGCTTTCTTT.

This rearrangement joins TRBV7-2 to TRBJ1-2; no clear D. Germline V gene data show CDR1 as SGHTA and CDR2 as FQGNSA. CDR3 length: 13 residues. The V gene lost 0 bases and the J gene lost 8 bases, with 10 bases spanning the gap. Here the CDR3 DNA reads TGTGCCAGCAGCTTAGCGAGGAAGAGGGGCTACACCTTC. The encoded protein is CASSLARKRGYTF. The whole variable domain, remainder taken from reference TRBV7-2 and TRBJ1-2, is GAGVSQSPSNKVTEKGKDVELRCDPISGHTALYWYRQSLGQGLEFLIYFQGNSAPDKSGLPSDRFSAERTGGSVSTLTIQRTQQEDSAVYLCASSLARKRGYTFGSGTRLTVV.

The V call is TRBV7-9, the J call TRBJ2-5; maybe TRBD1 (6 bases). Germline CDR1 and CDR2: SEHNR and FQNEAQ (reference sequence). Trimming shortened V by 2 bases and J by 5 bases, and 6 bases separated the two germline ends. The CDR3 is 12 amino acids. In DNA form, the CDR3 reads TGTGCCAGCAGCTTAAGGGGGGAGACCCAGTACTTC. Translation: CASSLRGETQYF.